This T cell receptor (beta chain) was recorded in a study of cytotoxic CD8 clonotypes in ibrutinib-treated CLL. Overall study: Response samples were taken after a median of 12 months on treatment, range 6 to 36. Study-wide results and caveats: Public clonotypes, rarely seen, contracted or held steady on treatment. Clonality was elevated at ibrutinib response and had returned toward baseline at progression.

In germline, CDR1 is LNHDA, CDR2 SQIVND (reference sequence). The ends were cut back, 8 bases at V and 8 bases at J, with 12 bases in the middle. This CDR3 comprises 12 residues. The method was immunoSEQ multiplex PCR; TCRdb's version includes in-frame clones alone and lacks a portion of them. This table has tens of thousands of clones, approximately 81% appearing once. To note about this clone: Antigen specificity is unknown.

The chain recombines TRBV19 with TRBJ1-4; TRBD1 is a possible D gene (5 bases). This clonotype was sampled from a human donor with chronic lymphocytic leukemia. The sequenced sample was PBMCs, obtained before ibrutinib treatment. The CDR3 reads CASGDRREKLFF. Written as DNA, the CDR3 is TGTGCCAGTGGGGACCGCAGAGAAAAACTGTTTTTT.